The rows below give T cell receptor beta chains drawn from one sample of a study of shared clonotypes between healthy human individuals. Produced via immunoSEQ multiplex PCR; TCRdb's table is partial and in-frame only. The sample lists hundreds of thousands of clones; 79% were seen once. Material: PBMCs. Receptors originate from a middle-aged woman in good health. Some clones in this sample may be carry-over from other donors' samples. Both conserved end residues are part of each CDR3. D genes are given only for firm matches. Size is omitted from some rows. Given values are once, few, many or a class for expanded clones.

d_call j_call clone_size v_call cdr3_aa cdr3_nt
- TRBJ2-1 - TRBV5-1 CASTPGAQGSYNEQFF TGCGCCAGCACCCCCGGGGCCCAGGGCTCCTACAATGAGCAGTTCTTC
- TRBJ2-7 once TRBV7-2 CASGIAWGSYEQYF TGTGCCAGCGGGATTGCGTGGGGCTCCTACGAGCAGTACTTC
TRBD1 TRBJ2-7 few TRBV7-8 CASSLVGQGVNEQYF TGTGCCAGCAGCTTGGTGGGACAGGGGGTTAACGAGCAGTACTTC
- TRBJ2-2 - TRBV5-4 CASSFGGLDNTGELFF TGTGCCAGCAGCTTCGGGGGACTCGACAACACCGGGGAGCTGTTTTTT
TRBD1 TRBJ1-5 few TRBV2 CASRRTGLGDQPQHF TGTGCCAGCAGAAGGACAGGGTTGGGGGATCAGCCCCAGCATTTT
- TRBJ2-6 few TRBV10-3 CAISTGTGFSGANVLTF TGTGCCATCAGTACCGGGACGGGCTTCTCTGGGGCCAACGTCCTGACTTTC
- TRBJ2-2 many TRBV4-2 CASSRGPQTGELFF TGTGCCAGCAGCCGGGGACCCCAAACCGGGGAGCTGTTTTTT
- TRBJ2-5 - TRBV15 CATSRGTALETQYF TGTGCCACCAGCAGAGGGACTGCCCTGGAGACCCAGTACTTC
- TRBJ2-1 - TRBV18 CASSPRRSRIDEQFF TGTGCCAGCTCACCGAGGCGCTCTCGGATCGATGAGCAGTTCTTC
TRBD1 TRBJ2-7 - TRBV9 CASSVGGDSYEQYF TGTGCCAGCAGCGTAGGAGGGGACAGCTACGAGCAGTACTTC
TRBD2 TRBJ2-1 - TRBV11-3 CASSLGGRNGGEQFF TGTGCCAGCAGCTTAGGCGGGAGAAACGGTGGTGAGCAGTTCTTC
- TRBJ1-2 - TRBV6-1 CASSEARTANYGYTF TGTGCCAGCAGTGAAGCCCGGACAGCTAACTATGGCTACACCTTC
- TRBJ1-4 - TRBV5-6 CASSPGGFDEKLFF TGTGCCAGCAGCCCCGGGGGATTTGATGAAAAACTGTTTTTT
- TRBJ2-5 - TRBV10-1 CASSEGSGARETQYF TGCGCCAGCAGTGAGGGGTCGGGGGCGCGGGAGACCCAGTACTTC
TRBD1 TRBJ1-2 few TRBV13 CASSFKDRPSSYGYTF TGTGCCAGCAGCTTCAAGGACAGGCCCTCATCCTATGGCTACACCTTC
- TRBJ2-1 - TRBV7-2 CASSLAGGLYNEQFF TGTGCCAGCAGCTTAGCGGGAGGTCTTTACAATGAGCAGTTCTTC
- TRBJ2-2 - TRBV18 CASRGNTGELFF TGTGCCAGCCGGGGGAACACCGGGGAGCTGTTTTTT
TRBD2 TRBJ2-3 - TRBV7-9 CASRRGGSHTDTQYF TGTGCCAGCAGGCGGGGGGGCAGTCACACAGATACGCAGTATTTT
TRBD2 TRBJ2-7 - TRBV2 CASKRAGAEQYF TGTGCCAGCAAGCGTGCGGGAGCTGAGCAGTACTTC
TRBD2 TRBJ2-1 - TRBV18 CASSRTSGNSYNEQFF TGTGCCAGCTCACGGACTAGCGGCAACTCCTACAATGAGCAGTTCTTC
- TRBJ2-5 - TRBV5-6 CASSLVVGGRKTQYF TGTGCCAGCAGCTTGGTGGTGGGAGGTCGAAAGACCCAGTACTTC
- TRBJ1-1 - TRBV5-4 CASSQGLDSQGAFF TGTGCCAGCAGCCAAGGCCTGGACAGCCAGGGGGCTTTCTTT
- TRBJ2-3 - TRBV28 CASSLGPPVPASTDTQYF TGTGCCAGCAGTTTAGGGCCCCCGGTGCCGGCCAGCACAGATACGCAGTATTTT
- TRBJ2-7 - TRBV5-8 CASTSAVSYEQYF TGTGCCAGCACCTCGGCGGTATCCTACGAGCAGTACTTC
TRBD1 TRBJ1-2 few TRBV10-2 CASSGPPGQGVYGYTF TGCGCCAGCAGTGGCCCACCGGGACAGGGGGTTTATGGCTACACCTTC
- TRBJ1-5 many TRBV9 CASSRAGEPNQPQHF TGTGCCAGCAGCCGCGCAGGGGAACCCAATCAGCCCCAGCATTTT
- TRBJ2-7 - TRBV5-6 CASSRHGRHYEQYF TGTGCCAGCAGCCGCCACGGACGGCACTACGAGCAGTACTTC
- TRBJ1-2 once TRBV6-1 CASSPGRDYGYTF TGTGCCAGCAGCCCCGGGCGAGACTATGGCTACACCTTC
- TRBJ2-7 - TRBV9 CASSVAGTSFSYEQYF TGTGCCAGCAGCGTAGCTGGGACCTCCTTCTCCTACGAGCAGTACTTC
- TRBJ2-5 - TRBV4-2 CASSLETGSYGETQYF TGTGCCAGCAGCCTAGAGACCGGGAGCTATGGGGAGACCCAGTACTTC
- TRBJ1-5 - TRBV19 CASSARTANQPQHF TGTGCCAGTAGTGCCCGGACGGCTAATCAGCCCCAGCATTTT
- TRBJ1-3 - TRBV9 CASSPEGGNTIYF TGTGCCAGCAGCCCAGAGGGAGGAAACACCATATATTTT
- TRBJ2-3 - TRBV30 CAWATGGSDTQYF TGTGCCTGGGCCACGGGTGGGTCAGATACGCAGTATTTT
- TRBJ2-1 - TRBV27 CASSINRGHEQFF TGTGCCAGCAGCATCAATAGGGGCCATGAGCAGTTCTTC
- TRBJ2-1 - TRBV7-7 CASSSGTSAGEQFF TGTGCTAGCAGCTCGGGGACTTCCGCAGGTGAGCAGTTCTTC
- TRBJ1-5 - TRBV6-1 CASSENRVGNQPQHF TGTGCCAGCAGTGAAAACAGGGTTGGCAATCAGCCCCAGCATTTT
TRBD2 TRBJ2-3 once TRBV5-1 CASSLVVGGPGDTQYF TGCGCCAGCAGCTTGGTGGTGGGAGGGCCTGGGGATACGCAGTATTTT
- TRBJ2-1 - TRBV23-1 CASSQSAGYSYNEQFF TGCGCCAGCAGTCAAAGTGCAGGCTACTCCTACAATGAGCAGTTCTTC